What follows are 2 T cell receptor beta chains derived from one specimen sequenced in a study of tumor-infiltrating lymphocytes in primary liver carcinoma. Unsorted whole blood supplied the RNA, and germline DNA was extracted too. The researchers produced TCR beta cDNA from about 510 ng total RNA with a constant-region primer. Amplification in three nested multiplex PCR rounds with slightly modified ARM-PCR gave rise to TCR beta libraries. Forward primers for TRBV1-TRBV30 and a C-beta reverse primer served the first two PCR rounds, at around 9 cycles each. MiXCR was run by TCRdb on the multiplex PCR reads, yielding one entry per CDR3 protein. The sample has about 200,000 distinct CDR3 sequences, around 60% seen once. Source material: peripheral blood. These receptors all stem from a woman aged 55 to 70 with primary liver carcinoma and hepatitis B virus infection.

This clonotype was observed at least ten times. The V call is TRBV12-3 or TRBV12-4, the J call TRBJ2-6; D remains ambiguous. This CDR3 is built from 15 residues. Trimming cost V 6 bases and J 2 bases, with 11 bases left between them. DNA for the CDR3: TGTGCCAGCAGCCCCGGAAGAACTGGGGCCAACGTCCTGACTTTC. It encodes CASSPGRTGANVLTF.

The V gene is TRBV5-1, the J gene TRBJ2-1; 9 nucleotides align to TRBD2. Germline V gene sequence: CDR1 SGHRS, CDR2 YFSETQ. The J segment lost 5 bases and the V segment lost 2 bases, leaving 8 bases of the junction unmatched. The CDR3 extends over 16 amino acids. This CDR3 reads CASSLLAGVFNNEQFF. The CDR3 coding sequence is TGCGCCAGCAGCTTATTAGCGGGAGTATTCAACAATGAGCAGTTCTTC.